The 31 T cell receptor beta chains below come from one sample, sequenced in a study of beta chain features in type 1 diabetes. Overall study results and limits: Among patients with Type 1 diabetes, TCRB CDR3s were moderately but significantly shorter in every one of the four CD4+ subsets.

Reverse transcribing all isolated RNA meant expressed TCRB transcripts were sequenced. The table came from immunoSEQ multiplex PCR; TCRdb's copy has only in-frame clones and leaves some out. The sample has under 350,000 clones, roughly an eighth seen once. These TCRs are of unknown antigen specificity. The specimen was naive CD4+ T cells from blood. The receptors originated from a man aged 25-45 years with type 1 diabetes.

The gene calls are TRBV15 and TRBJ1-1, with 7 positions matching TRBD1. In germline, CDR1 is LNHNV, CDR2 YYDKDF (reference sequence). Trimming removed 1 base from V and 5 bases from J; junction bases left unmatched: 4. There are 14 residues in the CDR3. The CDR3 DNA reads TGTGCCACCAGCAGAGGCTCGACAGGGACTGAAGCTTTCTTT. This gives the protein CATSRGSTGTEAFF.

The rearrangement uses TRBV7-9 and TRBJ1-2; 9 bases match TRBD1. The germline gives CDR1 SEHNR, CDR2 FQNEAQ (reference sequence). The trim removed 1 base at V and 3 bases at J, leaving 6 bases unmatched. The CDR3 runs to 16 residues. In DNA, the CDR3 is TGTGCCAGCAGCTTAGGAGGGACAGGGACCCACTATGGCTACACCTTC. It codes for CASSLGGTGTHYGYTF.

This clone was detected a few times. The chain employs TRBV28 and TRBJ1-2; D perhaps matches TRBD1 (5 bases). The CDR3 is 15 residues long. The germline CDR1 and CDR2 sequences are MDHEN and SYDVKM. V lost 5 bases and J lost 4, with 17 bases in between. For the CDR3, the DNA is TGTGCCAGCAGTGCCGGGACTCAGGGACTCTATGGCTACACCTTC. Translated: CASSAGTQGLYGYTF.

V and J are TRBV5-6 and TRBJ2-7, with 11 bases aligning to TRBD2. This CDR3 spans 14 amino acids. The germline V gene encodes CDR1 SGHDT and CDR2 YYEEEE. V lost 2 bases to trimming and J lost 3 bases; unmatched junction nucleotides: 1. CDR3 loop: CASSLGTSGYEQYF. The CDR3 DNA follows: TGTGCCAGCAGCTTAGGGACTAGCGGCTACGAGCAGTACTTC.

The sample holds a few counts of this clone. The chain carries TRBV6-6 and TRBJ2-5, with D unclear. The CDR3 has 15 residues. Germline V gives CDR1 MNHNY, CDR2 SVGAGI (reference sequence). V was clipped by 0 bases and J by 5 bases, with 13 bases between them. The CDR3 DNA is TGTGCCAGCAGTTACTCTGAATCGCCGCGGGAGACCCAGTACTTC. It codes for CASSYSESPRETQYF.

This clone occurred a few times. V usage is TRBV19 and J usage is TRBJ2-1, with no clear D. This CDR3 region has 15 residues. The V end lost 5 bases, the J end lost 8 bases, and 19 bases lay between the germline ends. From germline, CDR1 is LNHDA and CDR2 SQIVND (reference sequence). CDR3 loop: CASSSAPMRMDEQFF. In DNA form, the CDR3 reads TGTGCCAGTAGTTCAGCGCCGATGCGCATGGATGAGCAGTTCTTC.

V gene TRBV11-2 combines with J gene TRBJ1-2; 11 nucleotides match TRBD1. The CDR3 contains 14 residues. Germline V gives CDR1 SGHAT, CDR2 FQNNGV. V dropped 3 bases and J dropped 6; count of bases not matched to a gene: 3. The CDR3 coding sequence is TGTGCCAGCAGCTTTGGGACAGGGGGAAATGGCTACACCTTC. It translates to CASSFGTGGNGYTF.

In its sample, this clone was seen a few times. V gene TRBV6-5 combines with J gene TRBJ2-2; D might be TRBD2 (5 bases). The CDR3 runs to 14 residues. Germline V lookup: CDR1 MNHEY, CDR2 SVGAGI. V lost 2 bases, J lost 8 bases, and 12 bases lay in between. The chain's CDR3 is CASSYPSGGGELFF. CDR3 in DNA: TGTGCCAGCAGTTACCCGAGCGGAGGAGGGGAGCTGTTTTTT.

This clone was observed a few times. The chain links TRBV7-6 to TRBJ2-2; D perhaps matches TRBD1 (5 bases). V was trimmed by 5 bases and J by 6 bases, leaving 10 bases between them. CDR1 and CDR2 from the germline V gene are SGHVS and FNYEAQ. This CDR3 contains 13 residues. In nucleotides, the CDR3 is TGTGCCAGCAGCCCCCAGGGTCCCGGGGAGCTGTTTTTT. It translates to CASSPQGPGELFF.

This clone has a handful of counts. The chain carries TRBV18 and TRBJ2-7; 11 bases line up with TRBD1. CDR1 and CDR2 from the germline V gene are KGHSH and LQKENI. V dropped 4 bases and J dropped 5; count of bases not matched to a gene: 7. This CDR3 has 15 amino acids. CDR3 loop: CASSLSGTGGNEQYF. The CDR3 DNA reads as TGTGCCAGCTCACTATCTGGGACAGGGGGTAACGAGCAGTACTTC.

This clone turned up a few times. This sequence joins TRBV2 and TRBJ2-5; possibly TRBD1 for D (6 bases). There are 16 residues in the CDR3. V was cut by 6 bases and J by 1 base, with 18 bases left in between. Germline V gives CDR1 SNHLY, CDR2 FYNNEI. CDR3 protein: CASSRRQAKTQETQYF. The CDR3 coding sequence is TGTGCCAGCAGCCGGAGACAGGCAAAGACCCAAGAGACCCAGTACTTC.

CDR3 sequence (DNA): TGTGCCAGCAGCTTCTCCTTAACAGACTATGGCTACACCTTC. Protein: CASSFSLTDYGYTF. This rearrangement joins TRBV7-9 to TRBJ1-2; D is unresolved. This CDR3 spans 14 amino acids. CDR1 is SEHNR and CDR2 is FQNEAQ in the germline V gene (reference sequence). With 3 bases removed from V and 3 bases from J, the gap between germline ends came to 11 bases.

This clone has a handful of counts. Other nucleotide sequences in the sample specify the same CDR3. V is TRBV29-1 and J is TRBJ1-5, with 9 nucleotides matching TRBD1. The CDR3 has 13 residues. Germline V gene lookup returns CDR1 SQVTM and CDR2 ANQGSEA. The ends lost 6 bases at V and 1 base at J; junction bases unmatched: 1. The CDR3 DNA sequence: TGCAGCGTCGGACAGGGGAGCAATCAGCCCCAGCATTTT. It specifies CSVGQGSNQPQHF. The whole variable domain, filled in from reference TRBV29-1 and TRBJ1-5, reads SAVISQKPSRDICQRGTSLTIQCQVDSQVTMMFWYRQQPGQSLTLIATANQGSEATYESGFVIDKFPISRPNLTFSTLTVSNMSPEDSSIYLCSVGQGSNQPQHFGDGTRLSIL.

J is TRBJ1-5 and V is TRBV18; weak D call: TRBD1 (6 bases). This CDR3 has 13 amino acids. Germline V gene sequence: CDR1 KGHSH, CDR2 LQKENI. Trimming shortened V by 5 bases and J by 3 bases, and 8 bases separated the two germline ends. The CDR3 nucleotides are TGTGCCAGCTCAACAGGGCTCAATCAGCCCCAGCATTTT. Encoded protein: CASSTGLNQPQHF. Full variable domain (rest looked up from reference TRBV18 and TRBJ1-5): NAGVMQNPRHLVRRRGQEARLRCSPMKGHSHVYWYRQLPEEGLKFMVYLQKENIIDESGMPKERFSAEFPKEGPSILRIQQVVRGDSAAYFCASSTGLNQPQHFGDGTRLSIL.

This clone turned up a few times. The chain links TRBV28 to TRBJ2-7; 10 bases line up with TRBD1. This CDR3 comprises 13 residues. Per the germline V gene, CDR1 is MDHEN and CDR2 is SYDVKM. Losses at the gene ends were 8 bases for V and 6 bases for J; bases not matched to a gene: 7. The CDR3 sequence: CASFRQGASEQYF. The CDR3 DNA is TGTGCCAGCTTCCGACAGGGGGCTAGCGAGCAGTACTTC. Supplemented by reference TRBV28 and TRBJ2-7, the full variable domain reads DVKVTQSSRYLVKRTGEKVFLECVQDMDHENMFWYRQDPGLGLRLIYFSYDVKMKEKGDIPEGYSVSREKKERFSLILESASTNQTSMYLCASFRQGASEQYFGPGTRLTVT.

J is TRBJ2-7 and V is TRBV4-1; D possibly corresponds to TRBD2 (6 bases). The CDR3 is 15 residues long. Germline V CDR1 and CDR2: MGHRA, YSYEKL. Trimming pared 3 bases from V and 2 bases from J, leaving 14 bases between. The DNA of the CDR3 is TGCGCCAGCAGCCATAATCTAGCGCTTACCTACGAGCAGTACTTC. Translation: CASSHNLALTYEQYF.

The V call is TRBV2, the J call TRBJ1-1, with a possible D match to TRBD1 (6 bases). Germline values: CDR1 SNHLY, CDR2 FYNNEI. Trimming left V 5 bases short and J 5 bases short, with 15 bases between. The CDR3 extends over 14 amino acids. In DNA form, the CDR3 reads TGTGCCAGCAGTTCGACAGGTCGTAAGACTGAAGCTTTCTTT. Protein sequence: CASSSTGRKTEAFF.

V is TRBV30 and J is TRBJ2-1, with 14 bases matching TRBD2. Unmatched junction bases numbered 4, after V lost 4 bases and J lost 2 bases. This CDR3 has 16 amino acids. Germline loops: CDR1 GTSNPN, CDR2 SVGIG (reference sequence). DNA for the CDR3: TGTGCCTGGATGGGACTAGCGGGAGCTACCTACAATGAGCAGTTCTTC. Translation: CAWMGLAGATYNEQFF.

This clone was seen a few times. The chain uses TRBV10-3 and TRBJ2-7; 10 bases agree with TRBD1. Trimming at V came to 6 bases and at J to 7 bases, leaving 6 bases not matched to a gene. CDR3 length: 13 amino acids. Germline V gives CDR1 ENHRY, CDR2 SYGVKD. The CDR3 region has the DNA TGTGCCATCAGGACCGGGACAGGGGAAGAGCAGTACTTC. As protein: CAIRTGTGEEQYF.

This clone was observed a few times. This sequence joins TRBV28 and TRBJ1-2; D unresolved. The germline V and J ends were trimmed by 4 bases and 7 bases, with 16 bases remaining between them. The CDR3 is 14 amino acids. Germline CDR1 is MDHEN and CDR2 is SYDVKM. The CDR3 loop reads CASSSPGGAVGYTF. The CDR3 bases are TGTGCCAGCAGTTCCCCGGGAGGCGCGGTTGGCTACACCTTC.

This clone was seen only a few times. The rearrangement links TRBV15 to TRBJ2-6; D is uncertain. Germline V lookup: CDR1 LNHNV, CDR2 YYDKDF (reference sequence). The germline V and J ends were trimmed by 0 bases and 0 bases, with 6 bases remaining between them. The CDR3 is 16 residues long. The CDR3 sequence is CATSRDPHSGANVLTF. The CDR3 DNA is TGTGCCACCAGCAGAGATCCCCACTCTGGGGCCAACGTCCTGACTTTC.

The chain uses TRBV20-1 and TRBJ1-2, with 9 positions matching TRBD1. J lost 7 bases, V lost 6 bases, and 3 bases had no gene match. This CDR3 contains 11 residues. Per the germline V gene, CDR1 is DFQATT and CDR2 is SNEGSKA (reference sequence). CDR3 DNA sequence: TGCAGTGCCTGGGACAGGGCTGGCTACACCTTC. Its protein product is CSAWDRAGYTF.

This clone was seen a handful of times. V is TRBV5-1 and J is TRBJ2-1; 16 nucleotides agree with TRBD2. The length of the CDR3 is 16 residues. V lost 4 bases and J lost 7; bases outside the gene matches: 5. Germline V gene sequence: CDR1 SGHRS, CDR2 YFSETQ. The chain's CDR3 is CASSPGLAGGENEQFF. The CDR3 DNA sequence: TGCGCCAGCAGCCCGGGACTAGCGGGAGGGGAAAATGAGCAGTTCTTC.

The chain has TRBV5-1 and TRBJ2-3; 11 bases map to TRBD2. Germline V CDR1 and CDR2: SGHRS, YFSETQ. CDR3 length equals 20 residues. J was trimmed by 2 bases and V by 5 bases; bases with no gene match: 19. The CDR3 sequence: CASSHPGLAAQGGPTDTQYF. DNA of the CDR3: TGCGCCAGCAGTCATCCGGGACTAGCGGCCCAGGGGGGACCCACAGATACGCAGTATTTT. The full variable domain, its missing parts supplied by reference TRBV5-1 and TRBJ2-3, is KAGVTQTPRYLIKTRGQQVTLSCSPISGHRSVSWYQQTPGQGLQFLFEYFSETQRNKGNFPGRFSGRQFSNSRSEMNVSTLELGDSALYLCASSHPGLAAQGGPTDTQYFGPGTRLTVL.

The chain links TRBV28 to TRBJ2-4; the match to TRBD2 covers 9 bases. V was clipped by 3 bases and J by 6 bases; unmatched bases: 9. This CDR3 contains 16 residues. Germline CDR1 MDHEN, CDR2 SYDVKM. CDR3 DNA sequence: TGTGCCAGCAGTTTTGCGGGAGGGCCGAGAGGAAACATTCAGTACTTC. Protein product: CASSFAGGPRGNIQYF. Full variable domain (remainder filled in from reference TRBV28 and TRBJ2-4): DVKVTQSSRYLVKRTGEKVFLECVQDMDHENMFWYRQDPGLGLRLIYFSYDVKMKEKGDIPEGYSVSREKKERFSLILESASTNQTSMYLCASSFAGGPRGNIQYFGAGTRLSVL.

CDR3 sequence: CASSIVLASYNEQFF. The DNA for the CDR3 is TGTGCCAGTAGTATAGTACTAGCGTCCTACAATGAGCAGTTCTTC. The chain couples TRBV19 to TRBJ2-1; TRBD2 matches at 7 bases. The CDR3 extends over 15 amino acids. With 1 base clipped from V and 1 base from J, the junction kept 1 base outside the gene matches. From germline, CDR1 is LNHDA and CDR2 SQIVND (reference sequence).

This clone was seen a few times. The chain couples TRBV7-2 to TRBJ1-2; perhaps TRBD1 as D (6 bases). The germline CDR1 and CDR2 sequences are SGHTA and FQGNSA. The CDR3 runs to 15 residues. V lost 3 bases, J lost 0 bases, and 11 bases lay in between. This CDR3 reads CASSFVGATNYGYTF. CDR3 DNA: TGTGCCAGCAGCTTTGTGGGGGCCACTAACTATGGCTACACCTTC.

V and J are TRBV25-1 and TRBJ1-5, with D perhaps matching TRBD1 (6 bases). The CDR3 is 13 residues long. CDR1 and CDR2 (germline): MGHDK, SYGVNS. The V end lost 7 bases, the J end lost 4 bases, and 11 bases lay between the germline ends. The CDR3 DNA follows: TGTGCCAGCATGGGGCAGGGGAATCAGCCCCAGCATTTT. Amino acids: CASMGQGNQPQHF. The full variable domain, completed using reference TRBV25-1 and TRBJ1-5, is EADIYQTPRYLVIGTGKKITLECSQTMGHDKMYWYQQDPGMELHLIHYSYGVNSTEKGDLSSESTVSRIRTEHFPLTLESARPSHTSQYLCASMGQGNQPQHFGDGTRLSIL.

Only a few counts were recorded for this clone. CDR3 region: CASSSSVSGEQFF. The CDR3 DNA sequence: TGTGCCAGCAGTTCAAGCGTTAGCGGTGAGCAGTTCTTC. The V gene is TRBV6-5, the J gene TRBJ2-1, with a possible D match to TRBD2 (6 bases). This CDR3 spans 13 amino acids. V lost 4 bases and J 9 bases, leaving 13 bases between the germline ends. Germline CDR1 reads MNHEY; CDR2 reads SVGAGI.

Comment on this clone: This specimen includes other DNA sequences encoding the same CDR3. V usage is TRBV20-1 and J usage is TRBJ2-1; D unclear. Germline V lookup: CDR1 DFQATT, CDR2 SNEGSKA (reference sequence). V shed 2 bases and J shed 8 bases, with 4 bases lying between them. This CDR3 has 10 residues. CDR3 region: CSARRDEQFF. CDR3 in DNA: TGCAGTGCTAGACGGGATGAGCAGTTCTTC.

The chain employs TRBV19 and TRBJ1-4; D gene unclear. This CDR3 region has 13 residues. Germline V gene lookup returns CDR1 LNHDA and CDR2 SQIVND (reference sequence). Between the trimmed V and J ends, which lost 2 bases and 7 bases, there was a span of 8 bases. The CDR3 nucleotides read TGTGCCAGTAGTATATCCGGGGTTGAAAAACTGTTTTTT. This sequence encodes CASSISGVEKLFF.